These 20 T cell receptor beta chains originate from one sample sequenced in a study of CD8+CD57+ T cells in acquired aplastic anemia (dated by TCRdb to the late 2010s). Sequencing instrument: Illumina HiSeq 2000. Profiling of TCR beta VDJ combinations and CDR3 sequences used genomic DNA as the template. The raw public data were reprocessed by TCRdb itself: fastp quality trimming at Q25, MiXCR clonotype calling, in-frame beta chains only. Rows matching on CDR3 protein sequence are summarized as one entry with the most common DNA and genes. A total of approximately 380,000 distinct CDR3 sequences appear in this sample, 55% to 75% of them only once. The ten most abundant clones make up 3% to 5% of the sample. The sequenced sample consisted of sorted CD4+, CD8+, or CD8+CD57+ T cells (not recorded which) from PBMCs. The receptors come from a human donor in good health, serving as a control.

This clonotype has a count of ten or more. CDR3 sequence: CASSGGQGARETQYF. The CDR3 DNA reads TGTGCCAGCAGCGGTGGGCAGGGGGCGCGGGAGACCCAGTACTTC. The rearrangement uses TRBV7-6 and TRBJ2-5; 8 bases agree with TRBD1. Germline lookup yields CDR1 SGHVS and CDR2 FNYEAQ. The trim removed 5 bases at V and 5 bases at J, leaving 10 bases unmatched. CDR3 length equals 15 residues.

The chain has TRBV2 and TRBJ1-2; perhaps TRBD1 as D (5 bases). The CDR3 spans 13 residues. Germline CDR1 SNHLY, CDR2 FYNNEI. Trimming pared 6 bases from V and 14 bases from J, leaving 22 bases between. DNA of the CDR3: TGTGCCAGCAGCAATCAGGGAGAGGGCGGTTTTACCTTC. Encoded protein: CASSNQGEGGFTF.

The chain links TRBV3-2 to TRBJ1-2. TRBV3-2 is a pseudogene segment. The CDR3 has 16 amino acids. The CDR3 DNA reads TGTGCCAGCTCCCGCGGAGTTACGCGGACTAACTATGGCTACACCTTC. Translated: CASSRGVTRTNYGYTF.

As to this clonotype: The CDR3 does not close with the conserved phenylalanine or tryptophan, likely indicating a read error. The DNA is left out, because the CDR3 cannot be placed on it with certainty; the CDR3 is given as TCRdb lists it. The V call is TRBV7-3, the J call TRBJ1-2; TRBD1, the table's D call, lacks a check against the DNA. Per the germline V gene, CDR1 is SGHTA and CDR2 is FQGTGA. The CDR3 contains 13 residues when both ends are counted. CDR3 in amino acids: CASSGPERDSETP.

Concerning this clonotype: A junction end diverges from the germline sequence, so it may reflect a read error. The J gene is TRBJ2-3, the V gene TRBV5-1; D is unclear. The CDR3 loop spans 14 amino acids. The germline CDR1 and CDR2 sequences are SGHRS and YFSETQ. CDR3 DNA: TGTGCCAGCAGCCCACAATTAGAGACACCTACGCAGTATTTT. This sequence encodes CASSPQLETPTQYF.

Many counts were recorded for this clonotype. This rearrangement joins TRBV5-6 to TRBJ2-3, with TRBD2 matching over 8 bases. V lost 4 bases, J lost 2 bases, and 12 bases stayed unmatched. Germline V gene lookup returns CDR1 SGHDT and CDR2 YYEEEE. The length of the CDR3 is 17 residues. CDR3 coding DNA: TGTGCCAGCAGCGCCACGGCCGGGCGGGGGGCCACAGATACGCAGTATTTT. Translated: CASSATAGRGATDTQYF.

The J gene is TRBJ2-1, the V gene TRBV15, with a weak D call TRBD2 (6 bases). TRBJ2-7 explains the end of the DNA better; the J call may be wrong. This CDR3 contains 13 residues. Germline CDR1 is LNHNV and CDR2 is YYDKDF (reference sequence). The CDR3 sequence: CAATGVAEKEQYF. In DNA, the CDR3 is TGTGCAGCCACCGGAGTAGCGGAAAAGGAGCAGTACTTC.

With regard to this clonotype: Sequence at one end of the junction differs from germline and may be a read error. The rearrangement links TRBV7-2 to TRBJ2-7; D possibly corresponds to TRBD2 (6 bases). The germline CDR1 and CDR2 sequences are SGHTA and FQGNSA. CDR3 size: 14 residues. CDR3 sequence (DNA): TGTGCCAGCAGGTTGGGTCCGGGCGGGTGGGAGGAGGCTTTC. This sequence encodes CASRLGPGGWEEAF.

This chain connects TRBV7-9 to TRBJ2-1; D is unresolved. The ends were cut back, 1 base at V and 13 bases at J, with 20 bases in the middle. Germline V gene data show CDR1 as SEHNR and CDR2 as FQNEAQ (reference sequence). This CDR3 has 15 residues. CDR3 sequence reads: CASSLVTTTYNNQFF. The CDR3 DNA reads TGTGCCAGCAGCTTAGTCACAACAACTTACAACAATCAGTTCTTC. The full variable domain, with the rest looked up from reference TRBV7-9 and TRBJ2-1, is DTGVSQNPRHKITKRGQNVTFRCDPISEHNRLYWYRQTLGQGPEFLTYFQNEAQLEKSRLLSDRFSAERPKGSFSTLEIQRTEQGDSAMYLCASSLVTTTYNNQFFGPGTRLTVL.

CDR3 in DNA: TGCGCCAGCAGCTTAGGCGGGAGGACAGACTCCTACGAGCAGTACTTC. Amino acids: CASSLGGRTDSYEQYF. The chain employs TRBV5-1 and TRBJ2-7; TRBD2 aligns across 8 bases. The CDR3 extends over 16 amino acids. Trimming took 2 bases from V and 0 from J; bases not matched to a gene: 7. CDR1 and CDR2 from the germline V gene are SGHRS and YFSETQ.

The chain uses TRBV12-3 or TRBV12-4 and TRBJ1-2, with D maybe TRBD1 (6 bases). The CDR3 runs to 17 residues. V was shortened by 7 bases and J by 5 bases, with 26 bases between the two germline ends. In nucleotides, the CDR3 is TGTGCCAGCACCAAAGCTACAGGGAGTCCAGTTTTTTATGGCTACACCTTC. This encodes CASTKATGSPVFYGYTF.

The chain recombines TRBV9 with TRBJ1-3; D uncertain. The V gene lost 4 bases and the J gene lost 4 bases, with 15 bases spanning the gap. The CDR3 runs 15 residues. Germline V gene data show CDR1 as SGDLS and CDR2 as YYNGEE. The CDR3 region has the DNA TGTGCCAGCAGCCAAGATACGGGTACCGGAAACACCATATATTTT. Translated, it gives CASSQDTGTGNTIYF.

The chain joins TRBV20-1 to TRBJ1-2, with D maybe TRBD1 (6 bases). V was cut by 4 bases and J by 6 bases, with 18 bases left in between. Germline V gene data show CDR1 as DFQATT and CDR2 as SNEGSKA (reference sequence). The CDR3 is made up of 14 amino acids. The CDR3 nucleotides read TGCAGTGCTACGGGGGGCGTGTTCGGGGATGGCTACACCTTC. Translated: CSATGGVFGDGYTF.

CDR3 residues: CSASGGDYGYTF. The CDR3 nucleotides read TGCAGTGCCTCGGGGGGGGACTATGGCTACACCTTC. The V call is TRBV20-1, the J call TRBJ1-2, with a possible D match to TRBD1 (5 bases). Germline V gives CDR1 DFQATT, CDR2 SNEGSKA (reference sequence). This CDR3 spans 12 amino acids. V was shortened by 6 bases and J by 3 bases, with 11 bases between the two germline ends.

This chain uses TRBV13 with TRBJ2-2, with D perhaps being TRBD1 or TRBD2 (6 bases each). V was trimmed by 2 bases and J by 5 bases, leaving 9 bases between them. This CDR3 comprises 14 residues. Germline loops: CDR1 PRHDT, CDR2 FYEKMQ (reference sequence). CDR3 nucleotides: TGTGCCAGCAGCTTACAGGGGAGGACCGGGGAGCTGTTTTTT. Translation: CASSLQGRTGELFF. Variable domain in full (rest from reference TRBV13 and TRBJ2-2): AAGVIQSPRHLIKEKRETATLKCYPIPRHDTVYWYQQGPGQDPQFLISFYEKMQSDKGSIPDRFSAQQFSDYHSELNMSSLELGDSALYFCASSLQGRTGELFFGEGSRLTVL.

The chain has TRBV12-3 or TRBV12-4 and TRBJ1-2, with TRBD1 matching over 7 bases. The J segment lost 5 bases and the V segment lost 6 bases, leaving 9 bases of the junction unmatched. The CDR3 loop spans 14 amino acids. The CDR3 loop reads CASSATGLEYGYTF. The CDR3 nucleotides read TGTGCCAGCAGCGCGACAGGGTTGGAATATGGCTACACCTTC.

Comment on this clonotype: Here the CDR3 omits its conserved ending phenylalanine or tryptophan, so a read error is the likely source. The V call is TRBV10-3, the J call TRBJ2-2, with 7 bases matching TRBD1. V was pared by 7 bases and J by 2 bases, with 4 bases of the junction left unmatched. There are 14 residues in the CDR3. CDR1 and CDR2 (germline): ENHRY, SYGVKD. The CDR3 loop reads CAINRGVNTGELFS. The CDR3 DNA reads TGTGCCATCAACAGGGGAGTTAACACCGGGGAGCTGTTTAGT.

The sample holds many counts of this clonotype. The genes are TRBV10-3 and TRBJ1-1, with 7 bases aligning to TRBD1. The trim removed 5 bases at V and 4 bases at J, leaving 4 bases unmatched. CDR3 length: 13 residues. Germline V gene sequence: CDR1 ENHRY, CDR2 SYGVKD. DNA for the CDR3: TGTGCCATCAGTTCAGGGGGAGGCACTGAAGCTTTCTTT. It is translated as CAISSGGGTEAFF.

The chain links TRBV5-1 to TRBJ2-5; unclear D gene. The V end lost 2 bases, the J end lost 7 bases, and 15 bases lay between the germline ends. There are 14 residues in the CDR3. The germline V gene encodes CDR1 SGHRS and CDR2 YFSETQ. This CDR3 is CASSLRELWLTQYF. The CDR3 DNA reads TGCGCCAGCAGCTTAAGGGAACTATGGCTGACCCAGTACTTC.

The count of this clonotype is one. This could be a read error, since a much larger clone is one nucleotide away. V is TRBV6-5 and J is TRBJ2-1, with D unclear. The CDR3 is made up of 11 amino acids. Germline-derived CDR1 and CDR2 are MNHEY and SVGAGI. CDR3 in DNA: TGTGCCAGCGGTTACTCCAGGGAGCAGTTCTTC. Translation: CASGYSREQFF.